The 11 T cell receptor beta chains reported below all come from one sample, sequenced in a study of cytomegalovirus exposure and HLA in healthy donors. Primers for the PCR totalled 60 Vbeta and 13 Jbeta. Sequencing used immunoSEQ multiplex PCR; TCRdb keeps in-frame clones, though not all of them. The table records over 150,000 clones, approximately 70% of them present only once. The sample was PBMCs. The receptors stem from a woman younger than 35 in good health and CMV-seropositive.

The chain is built from TRBV5-4 and TRBJ2-5, with 9 bases fitting TRBD2. Germline V gene data show CDR1 as SGHNT and CDR2 as YYREEE (reference sequence). V gave up 4 bases and J gave up 3 bases; unmatched junction bases: 7. The length of the CDR3 is 15 residues. The DNA of the CDR3 is TGTGCCAGCAGCCTGAGCGGGGGGCGAAAAGAGACCCAGTACTTC. Protein: CASSLSGGRKETQYF.

J is TRBJ2-5 and V is TRBV5-6; D is undetermined. V was cut by 2 bases and J by 1 base, with 9 bases left in between. In germline, CDR1 is SGHDT, CDR2 YYEEEE. The CDR3 runs 14 residues. The CDR3 here is CASSFVGVQETQYF. CDR3 coding DNA: TGTGCCAGCAGCTTCGTCGGAGTCCAAGAGACCCAGTACTTC. Complete variable domain (other parts from reference TRBV5-6 and TRBJ2-5): DAGVTQSPTHLIKTRGQQVTLRCSPKSGHDTVSWYQQALGQGPQFIFQYYEEEERQRGNFPDRFSGHQFPNYSSELNVNALLLGDSALYLCASSFVGVQETQYFGPGTRLLVL.

The V call is TRBV4-3, the J call TRBJ2-5; D not certain. Trimming shortened V by 1 base and J by 3 bases, and 9 bases separated the two germline ends. This CDR3 comprises 14 residues. CDR1 LGHNA and CDR2 YSLEER come from the germline V gene. For the CDR3, the DNA is TGCGCCAGCAGCCAAGTACTGTCCGAAGAGACCCAGTACTTC. It encodes CASSQVLSEETQYF.

This clone was recorded a few times. The genes are TRBV9 and TRBJ2-2, with a tentative D call TRBD2 (6 bases). CDR1 and CDR2 (germline): SGDLS, YYNGEE. The CDR3 has 17 residues. Trimming left V 3 bases short and J 1 base short, with 16 bases between. CDR3 DNA sequence: TGTGCCAGCAGCGAAAACTTTCTAGCGAGGAACACCGGGGAGCTGTTTTTT. Translation: CASSENFLARNTGELFF.

The chain uses TRBV6-1 and TRBJ1-5; 10 positions match TRBD1. Germline CDR1 reads MNHNS; CDR2 reads SASEGT. V shed 7 bases, J shed 4 bases, and the junction held 7 bases outside the gene matches. The CDR3 runs to 15 residues. This CDR3 reads CASTWTGGENQPQHF. CDR3 in DNA: TGTGCCAGCACCTGGACAGGGGGAGAAAATCAGCCCCAGCATTTT.

The genes are TRBV6-5 and TRBJ2-7, with 9 bases identical to TRBD1. V lost 5 bases, J lost 2 bases, and 7 bases stayed unmatched. The CDR3 loop spans 15 amino acids. The germline gives CDR1 MNHEY, CDR2 SVGAGI. CDR3 DNA: TGTGCCAGCAGTAAAAGGGACAGGGTCCCCTACGAGCAGTACTTC. Protein: CASSKRDRVPYEQYF.

Only one count was recorded for this clone. J is TRBJ2-4 and V is TRBV28; TRBD1 is a possible D gene (6 bases). Per the germline V gene, CDR1 is MDHEN and CDR2 is SYDVKM. The CDR3 contains 16 residues. Trimming left V 4 bases short and J 5 bases short, with 18 bases between. This CDR3 reads CASSSPAGVNQNIQYF. The CDR3 DNA sequence: TGTGCCAGCAGTTCGCCGGCAGGGGTTAATCAAAACATTCAGTACTTC.

This clone has more than one count but fewer than ten. V is TRBV7-6 and J is TRBJ2-1, with D possibly matching TRBD2 (7 bases). Germline V lookup: CDR1 SGHVS, CDR2 FNYEAQ. The germline V and J ends were trimmed by 2 bases and 6 bases, with 20 bases remaining between them. The CDR3 is made up of 17 amino acids. The CDR3 nucleotides are TGTGCCAGCAGCTTAAAAGCCGGGCAGGGAGGGGGCAATGAGCAGTTCTTC. Translation gives CASSLKAGQGGGNEQFF.

The J gene is TRBJ2-1, the V gene TRBV23-1, with D unclear. TRBV23-1 is recorded as an ORF, its role being uncertain. V lost 0 bases, J lost 9 bases, and 12 bases lay in between. This CDR3 spans 14 amino acids. CDR3 protein: CASSQSSPGLEQFF. CDR3 nucleotide sequence: TGCGCCAGCAGTCAATCGTCACCAGGCCTTGAGCAGTTCTTC.

The chain combines TRBV6-6 with TRBJ2-2; TRBD2 agrees at 8 bases. Germline V CDR1 and CDR2: MNHNY, SVGAGI (reference sequence). The CDR3 loop spans 15 amino acids. Losses at the gene ends were 2 bases for V and 6 bases for J; bases not matched to a gene: 5. CDR3 DNA: TGTGCCAGCAGTTACATCGGGGGGGCAGCCGGGGAGCTGTTTTTT. This translates into CASSYIGGAAGELFF.

The chain employs TRBV30 and TRBJ1-3; tentative D call: TRBD1 (6 bases). This CDR3 contains 15 residues. V lost 4 bases and J 0 bases, leaving 13 bases between the germline ends. Per germline, CDR1 GTSNPN and CDR2 SVGIG (reference sequence). This chain's CDR3 is CAWTQYRVSGNTIYF. The DNA for the CDR3 is TGTGCCTGGACCCAATACAGGGTCTCTGGAAACACCATATATTTT.